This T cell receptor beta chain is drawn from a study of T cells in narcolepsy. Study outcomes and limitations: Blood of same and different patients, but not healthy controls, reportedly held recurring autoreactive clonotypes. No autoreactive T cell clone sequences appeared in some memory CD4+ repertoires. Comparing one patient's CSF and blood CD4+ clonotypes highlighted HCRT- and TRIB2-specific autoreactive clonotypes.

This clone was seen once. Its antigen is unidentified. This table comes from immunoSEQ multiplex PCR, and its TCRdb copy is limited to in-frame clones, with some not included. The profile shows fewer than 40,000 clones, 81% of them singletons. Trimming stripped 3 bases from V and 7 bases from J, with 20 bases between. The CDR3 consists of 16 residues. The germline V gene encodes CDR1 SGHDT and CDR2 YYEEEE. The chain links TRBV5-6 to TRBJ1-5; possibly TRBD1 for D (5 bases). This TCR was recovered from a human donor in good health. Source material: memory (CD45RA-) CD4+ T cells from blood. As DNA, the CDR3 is TGTGCCAGCAGCTGGGCGGGCGGGGGTGGCGGCCAGCCCCAGCATTTT. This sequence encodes CASSWAGGGGGQPQHF.